Sequencing of this T cell receptor beta chain was carried out in a study of blood T cell repertoires in COVID-19. Whole-study context: Italy, Spain and the United States were the sources of the convalescent and acute COVID-19 samples.

Germline assignment: CDR1 SGDLS and CDR2 YYNGEE. The CDR3 covers 12 residues. V was trimmed by 3 bases and J by 6 bases, leaving 10 bases between them. Measured with immunoSEQ multiplex PCR; TCRdb has only the in-frame clones, and not every one. Of about 26,000 clones listed, 81% are singletons. The chain links TRBV9 to TRBJ2-7; maybe TRBD1 (5 bases). The sequence came from a man in his fifties with active or convalescent COVID-19. The source material was peripheral blood. The CDR3 DNA is TGTGCCAGCAGCGCCAGGGTCTCCGAGCAGTACTTC. It yields the protein CASSARVSEQYF.